This TCR beta chain emerged from a study of blood T cell repertoires in COVID-19 (TCRdb year 2020). In terms of the full investigation: The collaborator samples originated in the United States, Italy and Spain and spanned the acute and convalescent phases of COVID-19. A de-identified subject ID, COVID-19 status, age in years and sex were almost always included in the sample metadata. The dataset comprised deeply sampled blood TCRbeta repertoires from subjects exposed to, actively infected with, or recovered from COVID-19. The samples were drawn from the first 160 participants of the ongoing ImmuneRACE study and from under 1,500 subjects provided by 6 global collaborators. The repertoires were made available in a free public database intended to serve as a resource for research on the immune response to SARS-CoV-2. The prospective study material was composed of cDNA or gDNA derived from T cells, B-cell-depleted T cells, or PBMCs. Where available, HLA class I and class II types were taken from metadata supplied by the sample provider and were not determined by assay-based typing. What the authors observed across the whole study: The quantity of clinical and demographic metadata differed by source and by participant and was supplied without curation.

TCRbeta CDR3 regions were amplified from genomic DNA by means of the immunoSEQ Assay, a bias-controlled multiplex PCR. Regarding the original processing steps: Within the assay, amplification of reference gene primers was used to estimate how many nucleated cells each sample contained. To quantify the absolute abundance of each unique TCRbeta CDR3 rearrangement, sequence reads were collapsed and filtered. For each sample, productive Simpson clonality was calculated as the square root of Simpson's diversity index across productive rearrangements. Here the immuneACCESS table is served through TCRdb, limited to in-frame sequences with V and J called. Missing clones are a known gap in these copies; in checked studies unresolved V genes cover under half, and the rest lacks a known reason. Clone size and V and J calls were adopted from that table, with D and trimming inferred from the DNA. The sample yields about 88,000 clones; around 90% were counted once. Jointly, the top ten make up over 8.5% of the sample.

CDR1 and CDR2 were assigned from the germline V gene (reference sequence) as PRHDT and FYEKMQ. From cysteine to phenylalanine, the CDR3 is 14 amino acids long. The only DNA kept is the CDR3, 42 bases in frame from the first base. V is cut by 5 bases and J by 4 bases, and the space between the germline ends is 14 bases. With regard to this clone: The target of this receptor is not known. No base-level quality is on record; no much larger clone is a single base apart.

The collaborating institutions used their own protocols to collect whole blood in K2EDTA tubes. Collaborator samples were shipped for TCRbeta analysis as frozen whole blood, isolated PBMCs, or DNA extracted from either sample type. This sequence originates from an elderly man with acute or convalescent COVID-19. The V and J segments used are TRBV13 and TRBJ2-5; the D gene is perhaps TRBD2, on 5 matching bases. Source material: peripheral blood. The nucleotides read TGTGCCAGCAGCCCCTCCGGCGGAGGAGAGACCCAGTACTTC. This yields the protein CASSPSGGGETQYF.